The present entry profiles one T cell receptor beta chain with its context. Its target is not known. The sample originates from a study of identical twins. Findings and limits, study-wide: Conclusions were based on cross-sectional statistical analysis, without following the same donors. Excess sharing between twins was weaker in beta out-of-frame sequences.

Template switching introduced a universal primer site, and the cDNA bore unique molecular identifiers. TCRdb independently ran MiXCR on the 5' RACE reads; one entry per CDR3 protein. The data show 350,000 to 500,000 distinct CDR3 sequences, around 18% seen once. All donors comprised healthy Caucasians. CDR1 is MNHEY, CDR2 SVGAGI, per germline. This CDR3 comprises 14 residues. Trimming shortened V by 2 bases and J by 1 base, and 9 bases separated the two germline ends. Material: naive T cells sorted from blood. The chain couples TRBV6-5 to TRBJ2-7; D remains unclear. The receptor was derived from a man aged 50-59 years in good health. DNA of the CDR3: TGTGCCAGCAGTTACGGGCAGTCATCCTACGAGCAGTACTTC. Its protein product is CASSYGQSSYEQYF.